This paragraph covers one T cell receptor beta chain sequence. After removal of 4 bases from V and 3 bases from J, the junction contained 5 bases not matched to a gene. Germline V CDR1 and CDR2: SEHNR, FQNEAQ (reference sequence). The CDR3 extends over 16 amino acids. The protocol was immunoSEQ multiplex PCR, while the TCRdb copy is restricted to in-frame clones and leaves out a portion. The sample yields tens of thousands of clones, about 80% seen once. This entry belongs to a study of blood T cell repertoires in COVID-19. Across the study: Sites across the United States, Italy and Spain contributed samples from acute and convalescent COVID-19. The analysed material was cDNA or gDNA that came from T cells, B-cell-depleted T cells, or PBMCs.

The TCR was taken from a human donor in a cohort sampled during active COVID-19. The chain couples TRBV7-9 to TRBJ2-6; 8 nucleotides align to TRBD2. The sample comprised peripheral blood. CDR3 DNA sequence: TGTGCCAGCAGCTGGAGCGGGAGAAGTGGGGCCAACGTCCTGACTTTC. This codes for CASSWSGRSGANVLTF.